This TCR beta chain was obtained from a study of identical twins (dated by TCRdb to 2015 to 2016). For context, the study as a whole: The study deep-sequenced TCR alpha and beta repertoires from monozygotic twins, unrelated adults of various ages and cord blood to test whether fetal clonotypes persist. To rule out contamination, replicate twin experiments were performed at different times with different library preparation protocols.

Every donor was a healthy Caucasian. Three pairs of female monozygotic twins, all aged roughly 18 to 29 years, made up the twin cohort. The RNA used for TCR libraries was isolated from peripheral blood mononuclear cells. Based on the germline V gene, the CDR1 and CDR2 sequences are MNHNS and SASEGT. V loses 5 bases of germline sequence and J loses 4 bases, and the interval between the two ends is 21 bases. Inclusive of the bounding cysteine and phenylalanine, the CDR3 is 17 residues long. Only CDR3 DNA remains: 51 bases, in frame from the first base. The library was obtained by 5' RACE. The sample was run on an Illumina HiSeq 2000. A universal primer binding site was added through template switching, and the final cDNA carried a unique molecular identifier so that TCR cDNA molecules could be counted accurately. Specific primers in the conserved constant-segment region were used to synthesize first-strand cDNA for TCR alpha and beta chains. To control for contamination, every cDNA library was double barcoded, receiving both a SMART-Mk sample barcode and Illumina barcodes. TruSeq adapter sequences and Illumina sample barcodes were added in two successive PCR steps. The TCR alpha and beta cDNA libraries were sequenced on the Illumina HiSeq platform using custom primers. The authors' pipeline ran thus. MiGEC was used to process raw reads and extract unique molecular identifiers, and MiXCR was used to find CDR3 positions. Recombination models were inferred per individual with the repgenHMM and IGoR tools using an EM algorithm. Shared clonotypes were analyzed with the tcR package in R, and sharing was normalized by the product of cloneset sizes. Out-of-frame nonproductive sequences were analyzed to study raw recombination free of thymic and clonal selection effects. TCRdb reprocessing: public reads trimmed at Q25 with fastp, clones called with MiXCR, in-frame beta chains kept. A single entry per CDR3 protein holds the most common genes and DNA from its merged rows. These V and J calls originate from TCRdb's pipeline instead of the authors' own analysis. Present in this sample are 550,000 to 700,000 distinct CDR3 sequences, around a tenth of which were seen just once. Of the sample, roughly 3% is held by the ten largest clones.

Results the study describes overall, beyond this receptor: Compared with coincidental sharing between unrelated individuals, an excess of low generation-probability sequences was observed among out-of-frame TCR alpha sequences shared between twins. Invariant T cells such as MAIT and iNKT could partly confound zero-insertion analyses, although diverse VJ usage argued against such confounding for most clonotypes. In monozygotic twins, out-of-frame TCR alpha sharing was systematically underestimated by recombination models, although the models agreed with sharing between unrelated individuals. Excess twin sharing in beta out-of-frame sequences was weaker because fewer shared sequences lowered the signal-to-noise ratio. Abundant cord blood beta clonotypes had fewer insertions, young adult naive repertoires showed a similar but weaker trend, and memory repertoires showed no such trend. Conclusions relied on cross-sectional statistical analysis, since the same donors could not be followed over many years.

This clonotype occurred many times. This clone's antigen is unknown. No per-base quality is available; no much larger clone lies one base away. The sample also formed part of further work on yellow fever vaccine responses in identical twins. As the second paper documents: The authors reported that the T cell response to vaccination in identical twins appeared partly convergent and partly personalized. In identical twins, the study followed T cell clones that responded to the vaccine with precision.

The material sequenced was PBMCs. Here the chain combines TRBV6-1 and TRBJ2-1; TRBD1 could be the D gene, as 6 bases match. This clonotype originated in a woman between 18 and 29 years old in good health. In nucleotide form, the sequence is TGTGCCAGCAGTCAATTCAAGGGGGAAGCAATATACAATGAGCAGTTCTTC. Its amino acids are CASSQFKGEAIYNEQFF.